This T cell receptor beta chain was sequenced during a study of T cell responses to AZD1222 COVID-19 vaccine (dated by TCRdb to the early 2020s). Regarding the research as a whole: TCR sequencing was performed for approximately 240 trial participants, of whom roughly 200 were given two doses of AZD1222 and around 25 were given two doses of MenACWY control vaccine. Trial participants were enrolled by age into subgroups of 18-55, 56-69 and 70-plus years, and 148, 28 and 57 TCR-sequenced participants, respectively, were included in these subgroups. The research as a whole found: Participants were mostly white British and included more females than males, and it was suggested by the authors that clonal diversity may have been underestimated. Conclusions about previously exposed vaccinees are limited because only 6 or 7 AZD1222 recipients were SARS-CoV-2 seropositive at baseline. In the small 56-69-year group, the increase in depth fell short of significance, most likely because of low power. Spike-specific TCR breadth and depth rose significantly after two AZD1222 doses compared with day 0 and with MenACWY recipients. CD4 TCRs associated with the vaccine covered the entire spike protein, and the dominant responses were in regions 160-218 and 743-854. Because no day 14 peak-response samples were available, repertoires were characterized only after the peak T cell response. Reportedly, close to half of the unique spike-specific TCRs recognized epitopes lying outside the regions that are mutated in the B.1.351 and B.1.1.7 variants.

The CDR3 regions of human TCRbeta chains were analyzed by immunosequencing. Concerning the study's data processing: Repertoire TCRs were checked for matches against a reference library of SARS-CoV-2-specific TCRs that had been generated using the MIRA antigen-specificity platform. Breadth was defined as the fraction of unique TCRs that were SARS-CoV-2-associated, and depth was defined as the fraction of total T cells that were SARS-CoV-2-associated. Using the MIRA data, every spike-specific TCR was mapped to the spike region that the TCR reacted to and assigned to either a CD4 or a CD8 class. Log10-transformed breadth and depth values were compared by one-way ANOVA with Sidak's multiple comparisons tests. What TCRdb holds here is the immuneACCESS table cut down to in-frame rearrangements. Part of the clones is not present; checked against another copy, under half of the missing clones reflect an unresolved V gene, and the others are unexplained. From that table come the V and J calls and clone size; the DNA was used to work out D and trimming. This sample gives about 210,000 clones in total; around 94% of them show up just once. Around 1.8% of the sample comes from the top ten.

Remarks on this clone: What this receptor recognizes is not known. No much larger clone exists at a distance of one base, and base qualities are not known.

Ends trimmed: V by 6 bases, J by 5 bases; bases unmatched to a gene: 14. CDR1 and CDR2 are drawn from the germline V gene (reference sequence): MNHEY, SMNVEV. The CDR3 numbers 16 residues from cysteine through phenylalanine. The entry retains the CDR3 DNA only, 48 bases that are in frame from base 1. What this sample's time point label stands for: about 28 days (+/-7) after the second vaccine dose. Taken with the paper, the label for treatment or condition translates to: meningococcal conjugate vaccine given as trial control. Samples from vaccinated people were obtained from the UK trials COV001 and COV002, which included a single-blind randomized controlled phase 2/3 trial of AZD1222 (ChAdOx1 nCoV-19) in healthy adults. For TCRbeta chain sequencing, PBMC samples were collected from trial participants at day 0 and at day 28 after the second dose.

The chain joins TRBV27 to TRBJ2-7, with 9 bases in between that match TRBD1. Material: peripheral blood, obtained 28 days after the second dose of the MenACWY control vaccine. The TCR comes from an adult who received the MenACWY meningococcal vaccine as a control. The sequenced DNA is TGTGCCAGCAGACTCTCCGGGACAGGGCCCTACGACGAGCAGTACTTC. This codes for CASRLSGTGPYDEQYF.